This entry describes one T cell receptor beta chain. The germline CDR1 and CDR2 sequences are KGHSH and LQKENI. Trimming pared 6 bases from V and 4 bases from J, leaving 16 bases between. The CDR3 runs 15 residues. This specimen belongs to a study of shared clonotypes between healthy human individuals. Clones were read by immunoSEQ multiplex PCR, and TCRdb kept only the in-frame ones, dropping some. The sample lists some 2.1 million clones, 85% to 95% occurring once. This sequence originates from a man younger than 35 in good health. The chain employs TRBV18 and TRBJ1-5; a possible D gene is TRBD1 (6 bases). Sequenced: naive CD4+ T cells sorted from blood. Subset described: CD45RA+ positively selected. The CDR3 DNA follows: TGTGCCAGCTCGGATATGGGGGGCCTTAATCAGCCCCAGCATTTT. Its translation: CASSDMGGLNQPQHF.